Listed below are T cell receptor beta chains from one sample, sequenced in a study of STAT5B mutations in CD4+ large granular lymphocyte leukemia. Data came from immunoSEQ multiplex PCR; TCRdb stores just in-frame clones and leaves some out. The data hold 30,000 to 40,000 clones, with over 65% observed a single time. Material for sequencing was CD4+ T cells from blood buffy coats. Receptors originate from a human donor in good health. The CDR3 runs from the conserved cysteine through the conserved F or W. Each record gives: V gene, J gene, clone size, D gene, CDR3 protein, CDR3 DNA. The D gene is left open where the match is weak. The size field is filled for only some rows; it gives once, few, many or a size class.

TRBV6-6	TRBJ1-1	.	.	CASTRLGDSTEAFF	TGTGCCAGCACGAGGCTAGGGGACTCCACTGAAGCTTTCTTT
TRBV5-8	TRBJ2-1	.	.	CASSLAQGSYNEQFF	TGTGCCAGCAGCTTGGCACAGGGCTCCTACAATGAGCAGTTCTTC
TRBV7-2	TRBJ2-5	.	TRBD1	CASSHNRGRETQYF	TGTGCCAGCAGCCACAACAGGGGGCGAGAGACCCAGTACTTC
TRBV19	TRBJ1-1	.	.	CASRTGNTEAFF	TGTGCCAGTAGGACAGGGAACACTGAAGCTTTCTTT
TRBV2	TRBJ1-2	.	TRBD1	CASNRDRALSGYGYTF	TGTGCCAGCAATCGGGACAGGGCTTTAAGTGGCTATGGCTACACCTTC
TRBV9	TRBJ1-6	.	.	CASSVDQANSPLHF	TGTGCCAGCAGCGTAGACCAAGCTAATTCACCCCTCCACTTT
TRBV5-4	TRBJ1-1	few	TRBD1	CASGQELNTEAFF	TGTGCCAGCGGACAGGAATTGAACACTGAAGCTTTCTTT
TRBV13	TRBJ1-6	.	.	CASSLGKGSGSPLHF	TGTGCCAGCAGCTTAGGCAAAGGGTCTGGGTCACCCCTCCACTTT
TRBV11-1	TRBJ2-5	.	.	CASSWETGRETQYF	TGTGCCAGCAGCTGGGAGACAGGGAGGGAGACCCAGTACTTC
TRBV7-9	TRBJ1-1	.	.	CASSLGQQAFF	TGTGCCAGCAGCTTGGGGCAGCAAGCTTTCTTT
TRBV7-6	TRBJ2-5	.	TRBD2	CASSLSLAGGRETQYF	TGTGCCAGCAGCTTAAGTCTAGCGGGGGGGCGGGAGACCCAGTACTTC
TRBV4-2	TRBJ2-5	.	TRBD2	CASSQGGLAGEETQYF	TGTGCCAGCAGCCAAGGAGGACTAGCGGGAGAAGAGACCCAGTACTTC
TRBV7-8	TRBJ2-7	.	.	CASSSAQGGTYEQYF	TGTGCCAGCAGCTCCGCCCAAGGCGGTACCTACGAGCAGTACTTC
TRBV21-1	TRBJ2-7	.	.	CASSNGGPGGVRYEQYF	TGTGCCAGCAGCAATGGGGGCCCAGGGGGCGTACGCTACGAGCAGTACTTC
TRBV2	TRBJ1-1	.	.	CASRVGPGDTEAFF	TGTGCCAGCAGAGTGGGGCCTGGGGACACTGAAGCTTTCTTT
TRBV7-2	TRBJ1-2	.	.	CASSRDRELGYTF	TGTGCCAGCAGCCGGGACCGCGAGCTGGGCTACACCTTC
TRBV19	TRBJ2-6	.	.	CASTPQRVFNNSGANVLTF	TGTGCCAGTACCCCCCAGAGGGTCTTTAACAATTCTGGGGCCAACGTCCTGACTTTC
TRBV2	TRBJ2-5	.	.	CASSEWSSQETQYF	TGTGCCAGCAGTGAGTGGTCCTCTCAAGAGACCCAGTACTTC
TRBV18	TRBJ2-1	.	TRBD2	CASSSTGTSGSIGNEQFF	TGTGCCAGCTCCTCCACCGGGACTAGCGGGAGCATAGGCAATGAGCAGTTCTTC
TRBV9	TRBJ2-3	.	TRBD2	CASSVDSLRGVDTQYF	TGTGCCAGCAGCGTAGACTCTCTGCGGGGGGTAGATACGCAGTATTTT
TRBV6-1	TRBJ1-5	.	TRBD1	CASRTLTGAAQHF	TGTGCCAGCAGGACCCTAACAGGGGCGGCCCAGCATTTT
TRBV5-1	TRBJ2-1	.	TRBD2	CASSPLTSEVNNEQFF	TGCGCCAGCAGCCCGTTGACTAGCGAGGTAAACAATGAGCAGTTCTTC
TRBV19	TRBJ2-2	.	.	CASSPPLRAGELFF	TGTGCCAGTAGTCCCCCGCTGCGGGCCGGGGAGCTGTTTTTT
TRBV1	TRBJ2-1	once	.	CTSSHLSGGSSYNEQFF	TGCACCAGCAGCCATCTTAGCGGGGGGAGCTCCTACAATGAGCAGTTCTTC
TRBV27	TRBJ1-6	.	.	CASSLAGLSYNSPLHF	TGTGCCAGCAGTTTAGCGGGGTTATCCTATAATTCACCCCTCCACTTT
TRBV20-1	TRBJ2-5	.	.	CSARYRETQYF	TGCAGTGCTAGATACCGGGAGACCCAGTACTTC
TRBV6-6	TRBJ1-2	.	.	CASSTGGYGYTF	TGTGCCAGCAGTACCGGGGGGTATGGCTACACCTTC
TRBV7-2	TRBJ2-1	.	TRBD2	CASSPGGAEQFF	TGTGCCAGCAGCCCGGGGGGTGCTGAGCAGTTCTTC
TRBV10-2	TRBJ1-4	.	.	CASAPGPDKGEKLFF	TGCGCCAGCGCTCCGGGACCGGATAAGGGTGAAAAACTGTTTTTT
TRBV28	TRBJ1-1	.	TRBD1	CASSFPGDRGLAFF	TGTGCCAGCAGTTTCCCCGGGGACAGGGGTCTAGCTTTCTTT
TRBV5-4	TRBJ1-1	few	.	CASSHRQHNTEAFF	TGTGCCAGCAGCCATCGACAGCACAACACTGAAGCTTTCTTT
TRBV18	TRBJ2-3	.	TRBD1	CASSPLGQGIPDTQYF	TGTGCCAGCTCACCACTCGGACAGGGGATCCCAGATACGCAGTATTTT
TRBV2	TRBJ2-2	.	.	CATTMTGGGNTGELFF	TGTGCCACCACTATGACTGGGGGAGGGAACACCGGGGAGCTGTTTTTT
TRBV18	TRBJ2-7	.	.	CASSPYPYEQYF	TGTGCCAGCTCACCCTACCCCTACGAGCAGTACTTC
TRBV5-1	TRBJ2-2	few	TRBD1	CASSWTGDTGELFF	TGCGCCAGCAGCTGGACAGGGGACACCGGGGAGCTGTTTTTT
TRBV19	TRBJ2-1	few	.	CASRGLHEQFF	TGTGCCAGTCGGGGTCTCCATGAGCAGTTCTTC